This T cell receptor (beta chain) is from a study of cytomegalovirus exposure and HLA in healthy donors. Study conclusions and caveats: Previous analysis showed most TCR beta V segments were productive about 87% or about 30% of the time. The study dropped some indistinguishable V segments, TRBV6-2 and TRBV6-3 among them.

Regarding this clone: Its antigen is as yet unknown.

With 60 Vbeta and 13 Jbeta primers, the PCR was carried out. Method: immunoSEQ multiplex PCR; TCRdb's copy keeps in-frame clones and lacks some. The table has tens of thousands of clones, around 61% seen once; the top ten hold approximately 2.9%. Germline lookup yields CDR1 ENHRY and CDR2 SYGVKD. The CDR3 has 13 residues. With 10 bases removed from V and 11 bases from J, the gap between germline ends came to 21 bases. J is TRBJ1-5 and V is TRBV10-3; D may be TRBD1 (6 bases). The TCR comes from a woman between 45 and 60 years old in good health and CMV-seronegative. Sequenced: PBMCs. The CDR3 here is CATRQAEVWAQHF. DNA of the CDR3: TGTGCCACCAGACAGGCTGAAGTCTGGGCCCAGCATTTT.